What follows describes a single T cell receptor beta chain. The data belong to a study of blood T cell repertoires in COVID-19. Study-wide background: There were acute and convalescent COVID-19 samples, and they came from the United States, Italy and Spain. Sample material is recorded as cDNA or gDNA derived from T cells, B-cell-depleted T cells, or PBMCs.

Per the study methods: Researchers report that nucleated cell counts were estimated from reference gene primer amplification. This table comes from immunoSEQ multiplex PCR, and its TCRdb copy is limited to in-frame clones, with some not included. V and J calls and clone size are copied from that table; D and trimming were computed from the DNA. The sample comprises approximately 280,000 clones, 65% to 85% of which are singletons, and approximately 1.5% rests with the top ten. Seattle patients were enrolled during active infection and followed longitudinally. Germline V gene lookup returns CDR1 LNHDA and CDR2 SQIVND (reference sequence). Trimming took 5 bases from V and 8 from J; bases not matched to a gene: 8. The length of the CDR3 is 14 residues.

Source material: peripheral blood. The J gene is TRBJ2-1, the V gene TRBV19; 8 bases map to TRBD2. The TCR sequence derives from a human donor with COVID-19, enrolled during active disease. The donor label of this sample is uncertain. The CDR3 region has the DNA TGTGCCAGTAGTTACTCCCGGCGGGGGGATGAGCAGTTCTTC. Protein product: CASSYSRRGDEQFF.